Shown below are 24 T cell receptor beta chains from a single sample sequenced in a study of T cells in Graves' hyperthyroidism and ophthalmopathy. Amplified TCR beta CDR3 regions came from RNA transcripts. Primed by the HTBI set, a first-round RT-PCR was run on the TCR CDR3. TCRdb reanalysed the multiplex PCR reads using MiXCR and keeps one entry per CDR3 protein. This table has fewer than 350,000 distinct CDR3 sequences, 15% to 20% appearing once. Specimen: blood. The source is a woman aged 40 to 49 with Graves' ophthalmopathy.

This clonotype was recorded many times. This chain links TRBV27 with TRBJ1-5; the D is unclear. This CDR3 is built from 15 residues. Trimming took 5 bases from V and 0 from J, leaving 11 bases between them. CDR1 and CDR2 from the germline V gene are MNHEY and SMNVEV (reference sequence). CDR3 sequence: CASSPQAYSNQPQHF. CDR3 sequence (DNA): TGTGCCAGCAGTCCCCAGGCCTATAGCAATCAGCCCCAGCATTTT.

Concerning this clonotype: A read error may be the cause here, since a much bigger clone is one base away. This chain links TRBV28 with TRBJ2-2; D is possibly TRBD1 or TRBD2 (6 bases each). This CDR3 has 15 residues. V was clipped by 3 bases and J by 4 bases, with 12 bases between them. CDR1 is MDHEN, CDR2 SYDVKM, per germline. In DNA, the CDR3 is TGTGCCAGCAGTTTTCCACAGGGACTCACCGGGGAGCTGTTTTTT. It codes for CASSFPQGLTGELFF.

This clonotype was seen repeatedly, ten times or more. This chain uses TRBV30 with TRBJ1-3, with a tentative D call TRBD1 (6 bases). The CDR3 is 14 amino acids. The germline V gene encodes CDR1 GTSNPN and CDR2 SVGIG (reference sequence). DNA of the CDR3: TGTGCTTCACCCCGGGACAACTCTGGAAACACCATATATTTT. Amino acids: CASPRDNSGNTIYF.

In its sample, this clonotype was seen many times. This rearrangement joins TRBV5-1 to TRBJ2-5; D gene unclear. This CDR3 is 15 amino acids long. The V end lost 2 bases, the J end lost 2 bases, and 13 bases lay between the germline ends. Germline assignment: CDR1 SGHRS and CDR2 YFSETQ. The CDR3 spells CASSFGRVKQETQYF. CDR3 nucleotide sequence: TGCGCCAGCAGCTTCGGTCGGGTAAAGCAAGAGACCCAGTACTTC.

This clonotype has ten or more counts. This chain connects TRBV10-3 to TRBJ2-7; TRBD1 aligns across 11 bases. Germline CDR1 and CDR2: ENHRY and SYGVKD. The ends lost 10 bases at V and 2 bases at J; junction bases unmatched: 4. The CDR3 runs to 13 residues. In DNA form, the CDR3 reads TGTGCCAGCGGACAGGGGGCCACCTACGAGCAGTACTTC. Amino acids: CASGQGATYEQYF.

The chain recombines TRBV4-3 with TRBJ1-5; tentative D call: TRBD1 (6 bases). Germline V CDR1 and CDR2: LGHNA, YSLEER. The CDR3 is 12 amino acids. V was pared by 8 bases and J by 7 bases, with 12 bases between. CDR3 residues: CASPTGYQPQHF. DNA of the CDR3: TGCGCCAGCCCTACAGGGTACCAGCCCCAGCATTTT.

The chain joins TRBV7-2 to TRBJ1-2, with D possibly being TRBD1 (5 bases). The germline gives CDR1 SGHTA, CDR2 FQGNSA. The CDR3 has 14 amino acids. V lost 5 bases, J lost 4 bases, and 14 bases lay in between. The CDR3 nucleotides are TGTGCCAGCAGCCAGGACGCGGGGGGCTATGGCTACACCTTC. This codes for CASSQDAGGYGYTF.

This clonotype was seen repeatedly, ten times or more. DNA of the CDR3: TGTGCCAGCAGGAGGGGACAGTATGAAGCTTTCTTT. Encoded protein: CASRRGQYEAFF. The chain employs TRBV6-5 and TRBJ1-1, with TRBD1 identical over 7 bases. The CDR3 extends over 12 amino acids. With V trimmed by 6 bases and J by 7 bases, 5 bases remained unmatched. Germline values: CDR1 MNHEY, CDR2 SVGAGI.

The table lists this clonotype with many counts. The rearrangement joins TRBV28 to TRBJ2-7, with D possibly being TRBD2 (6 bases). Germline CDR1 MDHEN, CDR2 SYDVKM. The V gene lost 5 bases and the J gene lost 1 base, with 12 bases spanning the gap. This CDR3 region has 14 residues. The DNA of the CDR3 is TGTGCCAGCAGTCCCGAAGGACTATCCTACGAGCAGTACTTC. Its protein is CASSPEGLSYEQYF.

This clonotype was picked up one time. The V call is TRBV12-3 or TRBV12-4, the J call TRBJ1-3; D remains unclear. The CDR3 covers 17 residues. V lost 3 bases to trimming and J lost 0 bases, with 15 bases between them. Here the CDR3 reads CASSFTTGPSSGNTIYF. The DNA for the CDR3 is TGTGCCAGCAGTTTTACAACGGGTCCTAGCTCTGGAAACACCATATATTTT.

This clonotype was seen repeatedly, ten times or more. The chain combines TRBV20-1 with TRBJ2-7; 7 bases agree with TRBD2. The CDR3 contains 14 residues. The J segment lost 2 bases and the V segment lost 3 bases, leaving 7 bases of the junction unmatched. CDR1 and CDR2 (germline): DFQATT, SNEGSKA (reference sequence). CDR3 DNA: TGCAGTGCTAGGGCCTCCGGGACTACCTACGAGCAGTACTTC. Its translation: CSARASGTTYEQYF.

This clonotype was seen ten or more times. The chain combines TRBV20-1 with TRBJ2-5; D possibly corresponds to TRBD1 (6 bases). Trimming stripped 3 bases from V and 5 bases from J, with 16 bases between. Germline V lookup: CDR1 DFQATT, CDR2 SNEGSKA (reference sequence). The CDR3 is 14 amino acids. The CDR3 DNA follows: TGCAGTGCTAGTCCTTACAGGGAATGGGAGACCCAGTACTTC. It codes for CSASPYREWETQYF.

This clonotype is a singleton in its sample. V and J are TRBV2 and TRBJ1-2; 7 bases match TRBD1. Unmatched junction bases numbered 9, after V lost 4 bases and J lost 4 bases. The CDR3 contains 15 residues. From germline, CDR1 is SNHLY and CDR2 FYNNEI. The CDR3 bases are TGTGCCAGCAGTGCAGGCGATGGGGACAGCTATGGCTACACCTTC. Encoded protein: CASSAGDGDSYGYTF.

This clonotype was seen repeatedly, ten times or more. CDR3 bases: TGTGCCTGGAGGCGGGGACGCATGAACACTGAAGCTTTCTTT. This codes for CAWRRGRMNTEAFF. V usage is TRBV30 and J usage is TRBJ1-1; D is possibly TRBD1 (5 bases). The CDR3 runs to 14 residues. Between the trimmed V and J ends, which lost 3 bases and 0 bases, there was a span of 11 bases. Germline CDR1 is GTSNPN and CDR2 is SVGIG (reference sequence).

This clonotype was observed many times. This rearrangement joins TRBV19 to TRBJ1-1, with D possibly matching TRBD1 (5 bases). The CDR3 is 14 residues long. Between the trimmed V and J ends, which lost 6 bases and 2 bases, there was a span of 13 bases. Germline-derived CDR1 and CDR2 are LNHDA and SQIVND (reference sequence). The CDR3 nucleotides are TGTGCCAGTAGGAGAGTGGGGCCTAACACTGAAGCTTTCTTT. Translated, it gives CASRRVGPNTEAFF.

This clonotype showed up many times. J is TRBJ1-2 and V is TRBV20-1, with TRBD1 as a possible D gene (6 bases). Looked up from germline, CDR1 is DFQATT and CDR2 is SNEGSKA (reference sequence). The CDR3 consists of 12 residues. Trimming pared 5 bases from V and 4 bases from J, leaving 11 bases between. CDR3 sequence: CSAAGVVYGYTF. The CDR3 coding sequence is TGCAGTGCTGCAGGGGTCGTCTATGGCTACACCTTC.

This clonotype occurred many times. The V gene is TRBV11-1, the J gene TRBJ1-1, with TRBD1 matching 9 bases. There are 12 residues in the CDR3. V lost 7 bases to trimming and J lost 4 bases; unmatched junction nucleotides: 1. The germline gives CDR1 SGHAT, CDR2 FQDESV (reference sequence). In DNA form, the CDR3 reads TGTGCCAGCATGACAGGGGGCACTGAAGCTTTCTTT. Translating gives CASMTGGTEAFF.

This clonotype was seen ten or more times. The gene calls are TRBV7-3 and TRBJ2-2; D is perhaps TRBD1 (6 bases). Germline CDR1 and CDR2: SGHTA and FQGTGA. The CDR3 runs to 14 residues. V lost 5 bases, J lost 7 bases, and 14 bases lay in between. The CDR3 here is CASSQTGEGGELFF. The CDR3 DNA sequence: TGTGCCAGCAGCCAGACAGGAGAGGGCGGGGAGCTGTTTTTT.

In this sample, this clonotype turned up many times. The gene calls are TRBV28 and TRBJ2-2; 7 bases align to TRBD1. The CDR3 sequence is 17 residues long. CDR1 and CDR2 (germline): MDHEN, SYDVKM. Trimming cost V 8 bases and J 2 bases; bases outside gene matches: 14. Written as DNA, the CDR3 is TGTGCCAGCGCCAGGGGATGGTCAGGGGGTAACACCGGGGAGCTGTTTTTT. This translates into CASARGWSGGNTGELFF.

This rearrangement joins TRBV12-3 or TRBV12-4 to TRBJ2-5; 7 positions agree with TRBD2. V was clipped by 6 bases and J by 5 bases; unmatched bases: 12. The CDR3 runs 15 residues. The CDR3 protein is CASSNLRRGEETQYF. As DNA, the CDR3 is TGTGCCAGCAGCAACCTCCGCCGGGGGGAGGAGACCCAGTACTTC.

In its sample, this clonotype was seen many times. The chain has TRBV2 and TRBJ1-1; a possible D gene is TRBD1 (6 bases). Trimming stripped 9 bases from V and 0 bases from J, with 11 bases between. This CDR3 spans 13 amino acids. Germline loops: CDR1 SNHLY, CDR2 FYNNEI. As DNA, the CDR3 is TGTGCCAGTGGGGGCACTATGAACACTGAAGCTTTCTTT. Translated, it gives CASGGTMNTEAFF. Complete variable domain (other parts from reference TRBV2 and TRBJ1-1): EPEVTQTPSHQVTQMGQEVILRCVPISNHLYFYWYRQILGQKVEFLVSFYNNEISEKSEIFDDQFSVERPDGSNFTLKIRSTKLEDSAMYFCASGGTMNTEAFFGQGTRLTVV.

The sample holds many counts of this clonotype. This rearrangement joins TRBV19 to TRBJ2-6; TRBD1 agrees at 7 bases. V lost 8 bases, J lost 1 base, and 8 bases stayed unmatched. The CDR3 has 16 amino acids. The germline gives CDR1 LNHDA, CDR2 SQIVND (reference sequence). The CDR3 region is CASRLLTGSGANVLTF. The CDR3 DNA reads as TGTGCCAGTCGGCTCTTGACAGGGTCTGGGGCCAACGTCCTGACTTTC.

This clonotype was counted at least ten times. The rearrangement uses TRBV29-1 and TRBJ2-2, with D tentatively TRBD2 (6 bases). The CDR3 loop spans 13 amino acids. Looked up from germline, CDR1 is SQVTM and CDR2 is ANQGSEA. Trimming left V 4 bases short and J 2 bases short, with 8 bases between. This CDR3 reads CSVVRDNTGELFF. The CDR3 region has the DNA TGCAGCGTTGTGCGGGATAACACCGGGGAGCTGTTTTTT.

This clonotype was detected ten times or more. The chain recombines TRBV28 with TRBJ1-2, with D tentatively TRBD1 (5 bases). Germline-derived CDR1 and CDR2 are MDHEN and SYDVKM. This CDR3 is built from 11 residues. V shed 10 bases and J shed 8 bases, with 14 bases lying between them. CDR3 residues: CATVQAWGYTF. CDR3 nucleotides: TGTGCCACCGTACAGGCTTGGGGCTACACCTTC.